This T cell receptor (beta chain) was recovered during a study of blood T cells in healthy people across ages. This clonotype showed up just a few times. Primers used in a second PCR of roughly 6 to 11 cycles were a sample-barcoded 5' primer and a J-beta primer mix. Each cDNA molecule, via a template-switch adaptor with 12 random nucleotides, was tagged. TCRdb independently ran MiXCR on the 5' RACE reads; one entry per CDR3 protein. The data hold about 1.7 million distinct CDR3 sequences, with about 30% observed a single time. The CDR3 totals 17 residues. After removal of 2 bases from V and 6 bases from J, the junction contained 11 bases not matched to a gene. Germline-derived CDR1 and CDR2 are SGHTA and FQGNSA.

The receptor's source is a woman under 40 in good health. The chain employs TRBV7-2 and TRBJ2-5, with 11 bases aligning to TRBD2. Sequenced material: blood. CDR3 region: CASSLSVLAGVVKTQYF. The DNA for the CDR3 is TGTGCCAGCAGCTTAAGTGTACTAGCGGGAGTTGTGAAGACCCAGTACTTC.